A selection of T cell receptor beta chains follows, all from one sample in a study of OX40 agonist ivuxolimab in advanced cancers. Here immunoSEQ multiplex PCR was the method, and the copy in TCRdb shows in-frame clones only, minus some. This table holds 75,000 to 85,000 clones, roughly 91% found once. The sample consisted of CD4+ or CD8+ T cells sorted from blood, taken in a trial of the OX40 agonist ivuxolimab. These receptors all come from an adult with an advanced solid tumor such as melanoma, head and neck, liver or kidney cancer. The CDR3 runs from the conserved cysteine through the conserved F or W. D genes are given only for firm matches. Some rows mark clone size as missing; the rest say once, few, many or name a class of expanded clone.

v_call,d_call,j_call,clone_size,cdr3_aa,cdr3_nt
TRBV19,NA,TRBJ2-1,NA,CASSPGLNEQFF,TGTGCCAGTAGCCCTGGGTTGAATGAGCAGTTCTTC
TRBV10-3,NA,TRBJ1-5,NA,CAIKAGSNQPQHF,TGTGCCATCAAGGCGGGGTCCAATCAGCCCCAGCATTTT
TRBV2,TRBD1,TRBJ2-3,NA,CASSGAGGRDTQYF,TGTGCCAGCAGTGGGGCAGGGGGTAGAGATACGCAGTATTTT
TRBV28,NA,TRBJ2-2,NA,CASSQVAGDTFPGELFF,TGTGCCAGCAGCCAAGTAGCTGGGGACACCTTTCCCGGGGAGCTGTTTTTT
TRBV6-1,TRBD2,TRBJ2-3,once,CASNSGRGTDTQYF,TGTGCCAGCAATAGCGGGAGGGGCACAGATACGCAGTATTTT
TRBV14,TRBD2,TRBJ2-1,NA,CASSQDLAGGPDNEQFF,TGTGCCAGCAGCCAAGATCTAGCGGGAGGGCCGGACAATGAGCAGTTCTTC
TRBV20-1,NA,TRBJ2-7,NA,CSASVGYEQYF,TGCAGTGCTAGTGTCGGTTACGAGCAGTACTTC
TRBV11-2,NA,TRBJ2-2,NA,CASSFRGNGELFF,TGTGCCAGCAGCTTTAGGGGGAACGGGGAGCTGTTTTTT
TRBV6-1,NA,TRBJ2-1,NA,CASSEADKALGNEQFF,TGTGCCAGCAGTGAAGCCGATAAAGCGTTAGGGAATGAGCAGTTCTTC
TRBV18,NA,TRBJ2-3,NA,CASSSGSTDTQYF,TGTGCCAGCTCATCGGGCAGCACAGATACGCAGTATTTT
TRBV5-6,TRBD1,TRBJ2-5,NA,CASSWTGVQETQYF,TGTGCCAGCAGCTGGACAGGGGTGCAAGAGACCCAGTACTTC
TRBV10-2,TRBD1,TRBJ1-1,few,CASRTSGTANTEAFF,TGCGCCAGCAGGACCTCCGGGACAGCGAACACTGAAGCTTTCTTT
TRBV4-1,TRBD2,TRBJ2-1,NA,CASSQPTSGRYNEQFF,TGCGCCAGCAGCCAACCGACTAGCGGGCGCTACAATGAGCAGTTCTTC
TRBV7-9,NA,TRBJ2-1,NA,CASSLVGSRNEQFF,TGTGCCAGCAGCTTAGTCGGTAGTCGGAATGAGCAGTTCTTC
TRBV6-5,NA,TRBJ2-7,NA,CASSHPGREQYF,TGTGCCAGCAGTCACCCAGGGCGCGAGCAGTACTTC
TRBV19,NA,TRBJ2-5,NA,CASSIVAGRETQYF,TGTGCCAGTAGTATAGTTGCAGGGCGGGAGACCCAGTACTTC
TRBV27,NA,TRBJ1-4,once,CASRRAGGNSEKLFF,TGTGCCAGCAGACGTGCGGGGGGTAATTCTGAAAAACTGTTTTTT
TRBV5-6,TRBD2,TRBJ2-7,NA,CASSIGLAGGRQYF,TGTGCCAGCAGCATCGGACTAGCGGGAGGGAGGCAGTACTTC
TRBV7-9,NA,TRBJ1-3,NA,CASSLIRQQVGGGNTIYF,TGTGCCAGCAGCCTAATTAGGCAACAGGTCGGGGGTGGAAACACCATATATTTT
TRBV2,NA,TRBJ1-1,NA,CASSLAEAFF,TGTGCCAGCAGTCTCGCTGAAGCTTTCTTT
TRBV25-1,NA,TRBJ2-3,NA,CASSRRATITDTQYF,TGTGCCAGCAGTAGGCGGGCCACAATCACAGATACGCAGTATTTT
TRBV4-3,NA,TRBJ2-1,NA,CASSHYRAGEQFF,TGCGCCAGCAGCCATTACAGGGCGGGTGAGCAGTTCTTC
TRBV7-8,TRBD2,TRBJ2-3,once,CASSLRSIAGRRDTQYF,TGTGCCAGCAGCTTACGCTCGATAGCGGGACGTCGGGATACGCAGTATTTT
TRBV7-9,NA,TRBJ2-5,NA,CASSPSRGTRETQYF,TGTGCCAGCAGCCCCAGCCGGGGGACCCGAGAGACCCAGTACTTC
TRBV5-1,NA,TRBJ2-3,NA,CASSLQGHGTDTQYF,TGCGCCAGCAGCCTCCAGGGGCATGGGACAGATACGCAGTATTTT
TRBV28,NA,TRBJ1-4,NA,CASSFVGEKLFF,TGTGCCAGCAGTTTTGTGGGGGAAAAACTGTTTTTT
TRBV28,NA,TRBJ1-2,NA,CASTQKTALGGYTF,TGTGCCAGCACCCAGAAGACAGCGTTAGGGGGCTACACCTTC
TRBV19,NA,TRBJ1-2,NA,CASTPGVGYTF,TGTGCCAGTACCCCAGGGGTTGGCTACACCTTC
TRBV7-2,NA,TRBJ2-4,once,CASSLVGDADIQYF,TGTGCCAGCAGCTTAGTCGGGGACGCAGACATTCAGTACTTC
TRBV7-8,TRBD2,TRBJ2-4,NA,CASSLGLGLAGGGLSINIQYF,TGTGCCAGCAGCTTAGGGCTGGGACTAGCGGGAGGCGGGTTATCTATAAACATTCAGTACTTC
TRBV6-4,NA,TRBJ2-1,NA,CASSDKNRAEQFF,TGTGCCAGCAGTGACAAAAACCGGGCTGAGCAGTTCTTC
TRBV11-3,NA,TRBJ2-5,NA,CVSTSLERETQYF,TGTGTCAGCACCTCTCTTGAGCGGGAGACCCAGTACTTC
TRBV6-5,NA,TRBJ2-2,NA,CASSYTQGMISGELFF,TGTGCCAGCAGTTATACGCAGGGGATGATATCCGGGGAGCTGTTTTTT